These 21 T cell receptor beta chains originate from one sample sequenced in a study of response to subunit inactivated influenza vaccine. TCRdb re-derived calls from the RT-PCR reads in MiXCR, one entry per CDR3 protein. The sample yields hundreds of thousands of distinct CDR3 sequences, around 15% seen once. This material consisted of PBMCs from blood, taken about 14 days before vaccination. All receptors come from a man aged 45-60 years who received an inactivated influenza vaccine.

Ten or more counts support this clonotype. The chain couples TRBV4-1 to TRBJ1-1; 7 bases match TRBD1. The CDR3 has 14 residues. From germline, CDR1 is MGHRA and CDR2 YSYEKL. J gave up 4 bases and V 2 bases, and 4 bases lay outside the gene matches. The CDR3 here is CASSQWQGGTEAFF. The CDR3 DNA sequence: TGCGCCAGCAGCCAATGGCAGGGGGGCACTGAAGCTTTCTTT.

This clonotype occurred many times. The chain combines TRBV15 with TRBJ2-3; D ambiguous. The ends were cut back, 4 bases at V and 4 bases at J, with 9 bases in the middle. Germline assignment: CDR1 LNHNV and CDR2 YYDKDF (reference sequence). The CDR3 sequence is 13 residues long. CDR3 in DNA: TGTGCCACCAGCAAAGCCCGTGCAGATACGCAGTATTTT. Protein: CATSKARADTQYF.

The chain joins TRBV6-2 or TRBV6-3 to TRBJ2-1, with TRBD1 matching over 7 bases. V lost 7 bases to trimming and J lost 0 bases; unmatched junction nucleotides: 3. Looked up from germline, CDR1 is MNHEY and CDR2 is SVGEGT. This CDR3 region has 14 residues. CDR3 bases: TGTGCCAGCAAACAGGGGAGCTCCTACAATGAGCAGTTCTTC. Amino acids: CASKQGSSYNEQFF.

The rearrangement links TRBV6-1 to TRBJ1-4; TRBD1 is a possible D gene (5 bases). CDR3 length equals 15 residues. Germline CDR1 MNHNS, CDR2 SASEGT. Trimming cost V 2 bases and J 2 bases, with 9 bases left between them. CDR3 nucleotides: TGTGCCAGCAGTGAAAATGCAGGGACTAATGAAAAACTGTTTTTT. This sequence encodes CASSENAGTNEKLFF.

This clonotype was seen a few times. The genes are TRBV5-1 and TRBJ1-1, with D possibly being TRBD1 (5 bases). Trimming shortened V by 0 bases and J by 5 bases, and 8 bases separated the two germline ends. The germline V gene has CDR1 SGHRS and CDR2 YFSETQ. The CDR3 spans 13 residues. CDR3 amino acids: CASSLDRQTEAFF. The CDR3 coding sequence is TGCGCCAGCAGCTTGGACAGACAGACTGAAGCTTTCTTT.

The rearrangement uses TRBV10-3 and TRBJ2-6; D may be TRBD1 (6 bases). The CDR3 length is 18 residues. The ends were cut back, 0 bases at V and 7 bases at J, with 19 bases in the middle. Germline loops: CDR1 ENHRY, CDR2 SYGVKD. The CDR3 region has the DNA TGTGCCATCAGTGAGTCGTTGTGGGGGCAAGGGGGTGCCAACGTCCTGACTTTC. Encoded protein: CAISESLWGQGGANVLTF.

V is TRBV5-6 and J is TRBJ2-7; 7 positions match TRBD1. CDR1 and CDR2 (germline): SGHDT, YYEEEE. The CDR3 consists of 14 residues. The V segment lost 0 bases and the J segment 3 bases; nucleotides outside the gene matches: 3. CDR3 DNA sequence: TGTGCCAGCAGCTTGGAACAGGGGTTCTACGAGCAGTACTTC. Encoded protein: CASSLEQGFYEQYF. The full variable domain, rest sourced from reference TRBV5-6 and TRBJ2-7, is DAGVTQSPTHLIKTRGQQVTLRCSPKSGHDTVSWYQQALGQGPQFIFQYYEEEERQRGNFPDRFSGHQFPNYSSELNVNALLLGDSALYLCASSLEQGFYEQYFGPGTRLTVT.

CDR3 nucleotide sequence: TGTGCCAGCAGTAAACAGGGATTCAACTATGGCTACACCTTC. Amino acid sequence: CASSKQGFNYGYTF. The V call is TRBV12-3 or TRBV12-4, the J call TRBJ1-2, with D maybe TRBD1 (6 bases). With 5 bases removed from V and 2 bases from J, the gap between germline ends came to 12 bases. The CDR3 runs 14 residues.

This rearrangement joins TRBV6-5 to TRBJ2-1, with TRBD2 identical over 9 bases. Germline assignment: CDR1 MNHEY and CDR2 SVGAGI. This CDR3 has 17 residues. V shed 0 bases, J shed 4 bases, and the junction held 7 bases outside the gene matches. The CDR3 coding sequence is TGTGCCAGCAGTTACTCGATTAGCGGGGGCCGATACAATGAGCAGTTCTTC. Residues: CASSYSISGGRYNEQFF.

The genes are TRBV19 and TRBJ2-3; unclear D gene. Trimming stripped 4 bases from V and 8 bases from J, with 16 bases between. The CDR3 contains 14 residues. CDR1 is LNHDA and CDR2 is SQIVND in the germline V gene (reference sequence). DNA for the CDR3: TGTGCCAGTAGTAAAGGAACCCCGGCCGGTACGCAGTATTTT. Its translation: CASSKGTPAGTQYF.

The chain is built from TRBV5-1 and TRBJ1-1; the D gene is possibly TRBD1 (5 bases). Trimming stripped 3 bases from V and 3 bases from J, with 9 bases between. Germline assignment: CDR1 SGHRS and CDR2 YFSETQ. The CDR3 has 13 amino acids. The chain's CDR3 is CASSSGPDTEAFF. The CDR3 nucleotides are TGCGCCAGCAGCTCGGGGCCAGACACTGAAGCTTTCTTT. The entire variable domain, with the rest obtained from reference TRBV5-1 and TRBJ1-1, is as follows: KAGVTQTPRYLIKTRGQQVTLSCSPISGHRSVSWYQQTPGQGLQFLFEYFSETQRNKGNFPGRFSGRQFSNSRSEMNVSTLELGDSALYLCASSSGPDTEAFFGQGTRLTVV.

This clonotype was observed a handful of times. DNA for the CDR3: TGCAGTGCTAGCGGGACAGGGCAAGAGGCTGGAAACACCATATATTTT. This encodes CSASGTGQEAGNTIYF. The chain joins TRBV20-1 to TRBJ1-3; TRBD1 aligns across 9 bases. Germline-derived CDR1 and CDR2 are DFQATT and SNEGSKA (reference sequence). Trimming took 3 bases from V and 2 from J; bases not matched to a gene: 8. The CDR3 runs to 16 residues.

The sample holds one count of this clonotype. The chain recombines TRBV5-1 with TRBJ2-3; 8 bases are a match to TRBD2. Germline CDR1 is SGHRS and CDR2 is YFSETQ. The CDR3 extends over 16 amino acids. With 4 bases clipped from V and 1 base from J, the junction kept 8 bases outside the gene matches. This CDR3 reads CASSPTSGGGTDTQYF. CDR3 nucleotide sequence: TGCGCCAGCAGCCCAACTAGCGGAGGGGGCACAGATACGCAGTATTTT.

The chain recombines TRBV29-1 with TRBJ2-5, with 7 bases that match TRBD2. The CDR3 spans 14 residues. V lost 5 bases to trimming and J lost 3 bases; unmatched junction nucleotides: 9. CDR1 and CDR2 (germline): SQVTM, ANQGSEA. The CDR3 DNA is TGCAGCGTTATAGAGCGGGACGGCGAAGAGACCCAGTACTTC. As protein: CSVIERDGEETQYF. Complete variable domain (other parts from reference TRBV29-1 and TRBJ2-5): SAVISQKPSRDICQRGTSLTIQCQVDSQVTMMFWYRQQPGQSLTLIATANQGSEATYESGFVIDKFPISRPNLTFSTLTVSNMSPEDSSIYLCSVIERDGEETQYFGPGTRLLVL.

This rearrangement joins TRBV28 to TRBJ2-2, with D perhaps TRBD1 or TRBD2 (5 bases each). CDR1 and CDR2 (germline): MDHEN, SYDVKM. Trimming took off 3 bases at V and 3 bases at J, with 11 bases between the two ends. The CDR3 runs 15 residues. The CDR3 reads CASSFVGADTGELFF. CDR3 in DNA: TGTGCCAGCAGTTTCGTCGGGGCAGACACCGGGGAGCTGTTTTTT.

V and J are TRBV6-2 or TRBV6-3 and TRBJ2-2, with 10 nucleotides matching TRBD1. Germline trimming cut 0 bases from V and 4 bases from J; bases unmatched to any gene: 14. Germline-derived CDR1 and CDR2 are MNHEY and SVGEGT. This CDR3 is 20 amino acids long. The CDR3 DNA follows: TGTGCCAGCAGTTACTCGTTTGAATCTGATTGGACAGGGGGCACCGGGGAGCTGTTTTTT. Residues: CASSYSFESDWTGGTGELFF.

This clonotype was detected ten times or more. This chain joins TRBV12-3 or TRBV12-4 and TRBJ2-5; D uncertain. The ends were cut back, 1 base at V and 3 bases at J, with 9 bases in the middle. There are 14 residues in the CDR3. This chain's CDR3 is CASSLGAEKETQYF. DNA of the CDR3: TGTGCCAGCAGTTTAGGTGCGGAGAAAGAGACCCAGTACTTC.

This rearrangement joins TRBV9 to TRBJ2-1; 7 positions match TRBD2. The V and J ends lost 2 bases and 5 bases, in that order; junction bases with no gene match: 10. CDR1 is SGDLS, CDR2 YYNGEE, per germline. This CDR3 has 16 residues. For the CDR3, the DNA is TGTGCCAGCAGCGTTGGGACTACTGTACAAGACAATGAGCAGTTCTTC. Translated, it gives CASSVGTTVQDNEQFF.

There are a few counts of this clonotype. The rearrangement uses TRBV11-2 and TRBJ2-7; D remains ambiguous. Germline V gene sequence: CDR1 SGHAT, CDR2 FQNNGV. V was cut by 0 bases and J by 0 bases, with 12 bases left in between. The CDR3 consists of 16 residues. This CDR3 is CASSLDWLRLSYEQYF. The CDR3 DNA follows: TGTGCCAGCAGCTTAGATTGGCTCCGGCTCTCCTACGAGCAGTACTTC.

A few counts support this clonotype. The chain uses TRBV20-1 and TRBJ2-7; D uncertain. V lost 5 bases and J 2 bases, leaving 16 bases between the germline ends. The CDR3 loop spans 14 amino acids. Germline V lookup: CDR1 DFQATT, CDR2 SNEGSKA (reference sequence). CDR3 coding DNA: TGCAGTGCTCCGCTCCTGGCAGGAGCCTACGAGCAGTACTTC. Translation gives CSAPLLAGAYEQYF.

The CDR3, as DNA: TGTGCCAGCAGCCAAGATACCCAGAGGGCAGGGTCTAGAGAGCAGTACTTC. This gives the protein CASSQDTQRAGSREQYF. The V gene is TRBV4-2, the J gene TRBJ2-7; either TRBD1 or TRBD2 may supply D (5 bases each). The CDR3 has 17 amino acids. Germline CDR1 and CDR2: LGHNA and YNFKEQ. The V end lost 0 bases, the J end lost 7 bases, and 22 bases lay between the germline ends.